The TCR beta chain described here comes from a study of blood T cell repertoires in COVID-19. Study at large: Nucleic acid was either cDNA or gDNA, and it came from T cells, B-cell-depleted T cells, or PBMCs.

The trim removed 2 bases at V and 1 base at J, leaving 8 bases unmatched. This CDR3 has 19 residues. The V gene's germline CDR1 is MGHRA and CDR2 YSYEKL. This clone was seen a few times. Authors' methods: Nucleated cell number was recorded as an estimate derived from reference gene primer amplification. Only in-frame clones appear in the TCRdb table, and some are missing; sequencing was by immunoSEQ multiplex PCR. Clone size and V and J calls were adopted from that table, with D and trimming inferred from the DNA. The sample contains about 250,000 clones, around nine tenths of which appear only once. The clonotype was recovered from a man at least 80 years old with acute or convalescent COVID-19. The V call is TRBV4-1, the J call TRBJ2-2, with TRBD2 matching over 12 bases. Sequencing was performed on peripheral blood. The CDR3 spells CASSQYSLAGGRNTGELFF. The CDR3 DNA reads as TGCGCCAGCAGCCAATACAGTCTAGCGGGAGGGCGGAACACCGGGGAGCTGTTTTTT.